The 19 T cell receptor beta chains given below trace back to one sample, sequenced in a study of T cell repertoires in cytomegalovirus infection. For these TCRs, the target antigens are not known. TCRdb processed the reads anew with MiXCR; each CDR3 protein has one entry. Of around 230,000 distinct CDR3 sequences listed, about 39% were seen once; the top ten hold about 60%. Here the sequenced sample was CD8+ T cells from cultured PBMCs, taken from culture after CMV antigen stimulation. The receptors were sampled from a human donor in good health (CMV status not recorded). Some clones in this sample may be carry-over from other donors' samples.

This clonotype was observed a single time. This chain joins TRBV9 and TRBJ2-7; 7 bases align to TRBD1. The J segment lost 0 bases and the V segment lost 4 bases, leaving 10 bases of the junction unmatched. Per the germline V gene, CDR1 is SGDLS and CDR2 is YYNGEE. The CDR3 has 16 residues. For the CDR3, the DNA is TGTGCCAGCAGCCGCCAGACAGGGCCCCGCTCCTACGAGCAGTACTTC. Its protein is CASSRQTGPRSYEQYF.

This clonotype has a count of ten or more. The gene calls are TRBV7-2 and TRBJ1-5, with a possible D match to TRBD1 (5 bases). The CDR3 extends over 17 amino acids. V gave up 1 base and J gave up 5 bases, with 18 bases separating them. CDR1 and CDR2 from the germline V gene are SGHTA and FQGNSA. The CDR3 sequence: CASSLEWAGGVYQPQHF. In nucleotides, the CDR3 is TGTGCCAGCAGCTTAGAGTGGGCGGGGGGGGTTTATCAGCCCCAGCATTTT.

The chain couples TRBV7-2 to TRBJ2-2, with 14 positions matching TRBD2. The CDR3 runs 16 residues. V lost 7 bases to trimming and J lost 6 bases; unmatched junction nucleotides: 7. Per the germline V gene, CDR1 is SGHTA and CDR2 is FQGNSA. CDR3 in amino acids: CASTPGTSGGPGELFF. The CDR3 nucleotides read TGTGCCAGCACCCCTGGGACTAGCGGGGGCCCCGGGGAGCTGTTTTTT.

This clonotype was counted a few times. V usage is TRBV11-2 and J usage is TRBJ1-1; D possibly corresponds to TRBD1 (5 bases). The CDR3 is 14 amino acids. V was shortened by 9 bases and J by 4 bases, with 18 bases between the two germline ends. Germline lookup yields CDR1 SGHAT and CDR2 FQNNGV. CDR3 loop: CASDSHGPGTEAFF. The CDR3 DNA reads as TGTGCCAGTGACAGCCACGGGCCGGGCACTGAAGCTTTCTTT.

On this clonotype: Sequence at one end of the junction differs from germline and may be a read error. The rearrangement links TRBV12-5 to TRBJ1-2, with D maybe TRBD1 (6 bases). CDR1 and CDR2 from the germline V gene are LGHNT and FRNRAP. The CDR3 runs 16 residues. The DNA for the CDR3 is TGTGCGAGTGGACCCTACTTACAGGGACGGGCTAATGGCTACACCTTC. Translated: CASGPYLQGRANGYTF. Full variable domain (rest looked up from reference TRBV12-5 and TRBJ1-2): DARVTQTPRHKVTEMGQEVTMRCQPILGHNTVFWYRQTMMQGLELLAYFRNRAPLDDSGMPKDRFSAEMPDATLATLKIQPSEPRDSAVYFCASGPYLQGRANGYTFGSGTRLTVV.

V and J are TRBV7-6 and TRBJ2-1; tentative D call: TRBD2 (5 bases). CDR3 length equals 13 residues. Germline lookup yields CDR1 SGHVS and CDR2 FNYEAQ. The germline V and J ends were trimmed by 5 bases and 7 bases, with 12 bases remaining between them. CDR3 residues: CASSPKAGNEQFF. DNA for the CDR3: TGTGCCAGCAGCCCGAAGGCGGGTAATGAGCAGTTCTTC.

J is TRBJ1-6 and V is TRBV6-1, with 9 bases fitting TRBD1. J gave up 7 bases and V 6 bases, and 4 bases lay outside the gene matches. CDR1 is MNHNS and CDR2 is SASEGT in the germline V gene. This CDR3 spans 14 amino acids. CDR3 amino acids: CASRGQGSNSPLHF. CDR3 coding DNA: TGTGCCAGCAGGGGACAGGGATCCAATTCACCCCTCCACTTT.

V is TRBV27 and J is TRBJ1-1; possible D gene TRBD1, 5 bases. The CDR3 is 11 amino acids. V was pared by 7 bases and J by 5 bases, with 8 bases between. The V gene's germline CDR1 is MNHEY and CDR2 SMNVEV (reference sequence). Here the CDR3 reads CASTKGTEAFF. The CDR3 DNA reads TGTGCCAGCACCAAGGGGACTGAAGCTTTCTTT.

The V and J genes are TRBV7-2 and TRBJ2-3; the match to TRBD2 covers 13 bases. The CDR3 is 19 amino acids. Trimming at V came to 1 base and at J to 4 bases, leaving 11 bases not matched to a gene. CDR1 SGHTA and CDR2 FQGNSA come from the germline V gene. CDR3: CASSLVLTSGGASADTQYF. The CDR3 DNA follows: TGTGCCAGCAGCTTAGTTCTAACTAGCGGGGGGGCCAGTGCAGATACGCAGTATTTT.

In this sample, this clonotype turned up a few times. This chain connects TRBV10-3 to TRBJ1-2; 8 positions match TRBD1. The J segment lost 5 bases and the V segment lost 3 bases, leaving 11 bases of the junction unmatched. The V gene's germline CDR1 is ENHRY and CDR2 SYGVKD. The CDR3 is 16 residues long. The DNA of the CDR3 is TGTGCCATCAGTGAAGCCAGTGGACAGGGCTGGTATGGCTACACCTTC. Protein sequence: CAISEASGQGWYGYTF.

There are a few counts of this clonotype. This chain uses TRBV7-9 with TRBJ2-1; weak D call: TRBD1 (5 bases). Germline V CDR1 and CDR2: SEHNR, FQNEAQ (reference sequence). The V end lost 3 bases, the J end lost 5 bases, and 14 bases lay between the germline ends. CDR3 length: 15 residues. Here the CDR3 DNA reads TGTGCCAGCAGCTTCGTGATGGGGCCGGACAATGAGCAGTTCTTC. Its translation is CASSFVMGPDNEQFF.

The chain links TRBV11-2 to TRBJ2-1, with D tentatively TRBD2 (5 bases). Germline V CDR1 and CDR2: SGHAT, FQNNGV. The CDR3 is made up of 18 amino acids. V lost 0 bases and J 0 bases, leaving 15 bases between the germline ends. This CDR3 is CASSLDRTPLRSYNEQFF. In nucleotides, the CDR3 is TGTGCCAGCAGCTTAGATCGGACTCCTCTGCGCTCCTACAATGAGCAGTTCTTC.

The rearrangement joins TRBV7-2 to TRBJ1-1, with D tentatively TRBD1 (5 bases). The CDR3 sequence is 16 residues long. Germline CDR1 reads SGHTA; CDR2 reads FQGNSA. V lost 6 bases to trimming and J lost 3 bases, with 20 bases between them. This CDR3 is CASSSSGSVSYTEAFF. CDR3 bases: TGTGCCAGCAGTTCCTCAGGGTCAGTATCGTACACTGAAGCTTTCTTT.

J is TRBJ1-4 and V is TRBV28; 9 nucleotides agree with TRBD1. The CDR3 extends over 20 amino acids. Germline CDR1 reads MDHEN; CDR2 reads SYDVKM. The J segment lost 6 bases and the V segment lost 3 bases, leaving 20 bases of the junction unmatched. DNA of the CDR3: TGTGCCAGCAGTTTCCCCTCCCGACAGGGGGTCGTCGAAGCCTATGAAAAACTGTTTTTT. This gives the protein CASSFPSRQGVVEAYEKLFF.

The chain is built from TRBV11-2 and TRBJ2-3; 7 bases map to TRBD1. Germline CDR1 reads SGHAT; CDR2 reads FQNNGV. The CDR3 has 16 residues. V lost 6 bases and J lost 3; bases outside the gene matches: 12. The CDR3 protein is CASSFPDRAETDTQYF. Here the CDR3 DNA reads TGTGCCAGCAGTTTTCCCGACAGGGCCGAAACAGATACGCAGTATTTT.

This clonotype was counted a few times. The chain recombines TRBV27 with TRBJ2-7; 9 bases match TRBD1. Germline values: CDR1 MNHEY, CDR2 SMNVEV (reference sequence). With 4 bases clipped from V and 5 bases from J, the junction kept 9 bases outside the gene matches. The CDR3 loop spans 15 amino acids. The CDR3 reads CASSSPGQGIHEQYF. In DNA form, the CDR3 reads TGTGCCAGCAGTTCCCCGGGACAGGGTATCCACGAGCAGTACTTC.

The J gene is TRBJ2-1, the V gene TRBV2, with 8 nucleotides matching TRBD1. This CDR3 has 16 residues. Trimming removed 3 bases from V and 4 bases from J; junction bases left unmatched: 8. CDR1 is SNHLY, CDR2 FYNNEI, per germline. The CDR3 bases are TGTGCCAGCAGTGATGGGTGGCAGGGGGCATACAATGAGCAGTTCTTC. The encoded protein is CASSDGWQGAYNEQFF.

This chain uses TRBV10-3 with TRBJ2-1, with TRBD2 as a possible D gene (6 bases). V shed 2 bases and J shed 3 bases, with 14 bases lying between them. The CDR3 extends over 16 amino acids. Germline-derived CDR1 and CDR2 are ENHRY and SYGVKD. The CDR3 loop reads CAISEGGLAYYNEQFF. In DNA, the CDR3 is TGTGCCATCAGTGAGGGGGGACTGGCATACTACAATGAGCAGTTCTTC.

This chain links TRBV29-1 with TRBJ1-3; D not certain. The V gene lost 2 bases and the J gene lost 2 bases, with 7 bases spanning the gap. This CDR3 is built from 13 residues. The V gene's germline CDR1 is SQVTM and CDR2 ANQGSEA. In nucleotides, the CDR3 is TGCAGCGTTGAATGGGCAGCTGGAAACACCATATATTTT. Protein: CSVEWAAGNTIYF.